Following are 6 T cell receptor beta chains from one sample sequenced in a study of cytomegalovirus exposure and HLA in healthy donors. A multiplex PCR was run with 60 Vbeta primers and 13 Jbeta primers. The repertoire was sequenced with immunoSEQ multiplex PCR; TCRdb's copy has only in-frame clones and lacks some. The table has over 100,000 clones, 65% to 75% seen once. Sample: PBMCs. All receptors derive from a man under 40 in good health and CMV-seropositive.

CDR3: CASSEGGRYEQYF. CDR3 nucleotide sequence: TGTGCCAGCAGTGAAGGCGGGCGCTACGAGCAGTACTTC. This chain uses TRBV6-1 with TRBJ2-5; tentative D call: TRBD2 (5 bases). The J call may be faulty, since TRBJ2-7 better matches the DNA end. The CDR3 runs to 13 residues. Germline CDR1 MNHNS, CDR2 SASEGT.

The rearrangement links TRBV20-1 to TRBJ1-2, with D uncertain. CDR1 is DFQATT and CDR2 is SNEGSKA in the germline V gene (reference sequence). The CDR3 runs to 11 residues. Trimming left V 3 bases short and J 4 bases short, with 6 bases between. This chain's CDR3 is CSASSGYGYTF. The DNA for the CDR3 is TGCAGTGCTAGTTCCGGCTATGGCTACACCTTC.

This rearrangement joins TRBV11-2 to TRBJ1-4; 8 bases match TRBD1. V lost 4 bases to trimming and J lost 6 bases; unmatched junction nucleotides: 10. CDR1 is SGHAT, CDR2 FQNNGV, per germline. The CDR3 contains 16 residues. The DNA for the CDR3 is TGTGCCAGCAGCTCGCCCCCAGGGGGCGGTCATGAAAAACTGTTTTTT. Translation gives CASSSPPGGGHEKLFF.

The chain is built from TRBV29-1 and TRBJ2-7, with D possibly matching TRBD1 (6 bases). CDR1 and CDR2 from the germline V gene are SQVTM and ANQGSEA. This CDR3 contains 13 residues. V was clipped by 7 bases and J by 1 base, with 14 bases between them. The DNA of the CDR3 is TGCAGCGCCCGGGACACCAAGTCCTACGAGCAGTACTTC. It specifies CSARDTKSYEQYF.

The chain employs TRBV29-1 and TRBJ1-4; 8 positions agree with TRBD1. CDR3 length equals 14 residues. J gave up 5 bases and V 4 bases, and 6 bases lay outside the gene matches. Germline values: CDR1 SQVTM, CDR2 ANQGSEA. CDR3 residues: CSVGTGTGNEKLFF. CDR3 bases: TGCAGCGTTGGTACCGGGACAGGAAATGAAAAACTGTTTTTT.

This chain joins TRBV7-3 and TRBJ2-2, with 9 bases fitting TRBD1. V lost 5 bases, J lost 6 bases, and 7 bases stayed unmatched. The CDR3 loop spans 15 amino acids. Looked up from germline, CDR1 is SGHTA and CDR2 is FQGTGA. DNA for the CDR3: TGTGCCAGCAGCCCGGGACAGGGAGGCGCCGGGGAGCTGTTTTTT. It encodes CASSPGQGGAGELFF.